This TCR beta chain appears in the sequencing data of a study of CD4+ T cells in melanoma. Findings of the study overall: CD8+ T cell, macrophage and B cell function reportedly correlated with neoantigen-specific CD4+ T cells. In melanoma, neoantigen-specific CD4+ T cells reportedly differed in differentiation state.

Assay used: immunoSEQ multiplex PCR; TCRdb lists only in-frame clones, some missing. The table includes tens of thousands of clones, approximately 74% detected once. The germline V gene has CDR1 SEHNR and CDR2 FQNEAQ (reference sequence). The length of the CDR3 is 15 residues. J gave up 0 bases and V 5 bases, and 3 bases lay outside the gene matches. In this sample, this clone turned up a few times. Its cognate antigen is unknown. The sequenced material came from tumor tissue. The chain joins TRBV7-9 to TRBJ2-3; 9 bases match TRBD1. This sequence was found in a human donor with melanoma. CDR3: CASSRGTGSTDTQYF. CDR3 coding DNA: TGTGCCAGCAGCAGGGGGACAGGGAGCACAGATACGCAGTATTTT. The full variable domain, rest sourced from reference TRBV7-9 and TRBJ2-3, is DTGVSQNPRHKITKRGQNVTFRCDPISEHNRLYWYRQTLGQGPEFLTYFQNEAQLEKSRLLSDRFSAERPKGSFSTLEIQRTEQGDSAMYLCASSRGTGSTDTQYFGPGTRLTVL.